This TCR beta chain appears in the sequencing data of a study of shared clonotypes between healthy human individuals. In its sample, this clone was seen a few times. The antigen remains undetermined. This CDR3 has 14 residues. Germline-derived CDR1 and CDR2 are MGHDK and SYGVNS. The V and J ends lost 1 base and 2 bases respectively, with 8 bases between them. Study results and caveats: Between a handful of donors, naive CD4 clonotypes were shared at a level of about 5%.

Here immunoSEQ multiplex PCR was the method, and the copy in TCRdb shows in-frame clones only, minus some. Among around 2.5 million clones listed, roughly 93% were seen once. This chain joins TRBV25-1 and TRBJ1-2; D is ambiguous. The sequence was collected from a man between 18 and 35 years old in good health. Some clones in this sample may be carry-over from other donors' samples. The sequencing sample was made of naive CD4+ T cells from PBMCs. The subset: CD45RA+ positively selected. The CDR3: CASSESGTNYGYTF. The DNA of the CDR3 is TGTGCCAGCAGTGAATCAGGCACCAACTATGGCTACACCTTC.